Listed below are T cell receptor beta chains from one sample, sequenced in a study of tumor-infiltrating lymphocytes in primary liver carcinoma. TCRdb re-analysed the multiplex PCR reads in MiXCR, keeping a single row per CDR3 protein. The repertoire has approximately 110,000 distinct CDR3 sequences, 60% to 75% of them found once; the top ten carry 7% to 10%. The source material was liver tumor tissue from sampling region 3. The receptors originated from a woman aged 55 to 70 with primary liver carcinoma and hepatitis B virus infection. Each CDR3 is given with its conserved first and last residue. The D gene is left open where the match is weak. Clone size is stated in some rows and not others, as once, few, many or a class when expanded.

size: NA
D: NA
V: TRBV5-6
J: TRBJ2-5
DNA: TGTGCCAGCAGTTTGACAGGACCGAACGGGGGGACCCAGTACTTC
CDR3: CASSLTGPNGGTQYF

size: NA
D: NA
V: TRBV2
J: TRBJ1-5
DNA: TGTGCCAGCAGTGAAATCCTCTCCGGTCAGCCCCAGCATTTT
CDR3: CASSEILSGQPQHF

size: NA
D: NA
V: TRBV11-3
J: TRBJ1-1
DNA: TGTGTCAGCATCCAGGACGGCTTGAAGACTGAAGCTTTCTTT
CDR3: CVSIQDGLKTEAFF

size: many
D: TRBD2
V: TRBV6-2/TRBV6-3
J: TRBJ2-3
DNA: TGTGCCAGCAGTTGGACTAGCGGTGCGCAGTATTTT
CDR3: CASSWTSGAQYF

size: NA
D: NA
V: TRBV7-9
J: TRBJ1-4
DNA: TGTGCCAGCAGCCCGCAGGGGATCGGCGAAAAACTGTTTTTT
CDR3: CASSPQGIGEKLFF

size: NA
D: NA
V: TRBV18
J: TRBJ2-7
DNA: TGTGCCAGCACGGACAGAGGGGGCTACGAGCAGTACTTC
CDR3: CASTDRGGYEQYF

size: many
D: TRBD2
V: TRBV6-6
J: TRBJ2-1
DNA: TGTGCCAGCAGTTACACCTCCGGGACTAGCGGGAAATACAATGAGCAGTTCTTC
CDR3: CASSYTSGTSGKYNEQFF

size: medium-sized
D: TRBD1
V: TRBV5-6
J: TRBJ2-7
DNA: TGTGCCAGCAGCTTGCAGGGGGTCGCCTACGAGCAGTACTTC
CDR3: CASSLQGVAYEQYF

size: NA
D: NA
V: TRBV29-1
J: TRBJ2-3
DNA: TGCAGTGTTGATGGTCAAAGGGGCACAGATACGCAGTATTTT
CDR3: CSVDGQRGTDTQYF

size: few
D: NA
V: TRBV5-6
J: TRBJ2-2
DNA: TGTGCCAGCAGCTTGTTAACGGCGGTCGGGGAGCTGTTTTTT
CDR3: CASSLLTAVGELFF

size: NA
D: NA
V: TRBV11-2
J: TRBJ2-4
DNA: TGTGCCAGCAGCTTAGATGGTTGGAGGCGCGACTTTCAGTGCTTC
CDR3: CASSLDGWRRDFQCF